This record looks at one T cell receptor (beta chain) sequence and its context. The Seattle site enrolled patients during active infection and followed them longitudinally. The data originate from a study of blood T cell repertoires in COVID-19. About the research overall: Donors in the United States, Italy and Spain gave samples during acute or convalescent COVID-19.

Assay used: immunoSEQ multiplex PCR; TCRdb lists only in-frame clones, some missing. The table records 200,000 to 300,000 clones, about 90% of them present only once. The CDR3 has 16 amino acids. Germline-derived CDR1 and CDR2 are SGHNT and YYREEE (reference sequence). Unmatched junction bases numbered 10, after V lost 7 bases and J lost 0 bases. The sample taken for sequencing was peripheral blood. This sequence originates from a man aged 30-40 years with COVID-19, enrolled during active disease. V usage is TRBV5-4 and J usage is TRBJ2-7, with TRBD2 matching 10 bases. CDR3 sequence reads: CASRPGLAPDSYEQYF. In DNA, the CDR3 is TGTGCCAGCCGACCGGGACTAGCGCCTGACTCCTACGAGCAGTACTTC.